These 27 T cell receptor beta chains originate from one sample sequenced in a study of vaccination and CD4 T cells after COVID-19. Specified treatment: roughly 10-day PBMC culture with coronavirus spike peptide pools or control peptides (ViraFEST assay). Their recognized antigens are unknown. Cultured CD4+ T-cell DNA underwent Oncomine TCR Beta short-read sequencing. TCRdb called the PCR reads again in MiXCR, with one record for every CDR3 protein. The table has about 16,000 distinct CDR3 sequences, approximately 54% seen once. Sequenced input: CD4+ T cells from blood, cultured in vitro. The source of these receptors is a human donor who had recovered from COVID-19.

The chain employs TRBV18 and TRBJ2-3, with no clear D. Trimming pared 0 bases from V and 6 bases from J, leaving 10 bases between. Germline V CDR1 and CDR2: KGHSH, LQKENI. The CDR3 length is 14 residues. The CDR3 is CASSPPSGVDTQYF. The CDR3 nucleotides read TGTGCCAGCTCACCACCGAGTGGGGTGGATACGCAGTATTTT.

The gene calls are TRBV9 and TRBJ2-2; D is tentatively TRBD1 or TRBD2 (5 bases each). Germline V gives CDR1 SGDLS, CDR2 YYNGEE. V lost 4 bases, J lost 0 bases, and 7 bases lay in between. This CDR3 is 14 amino acids long. In DNA, the CDR3 is TGTGCCAGCAGCCCGGGGCCGAACACCGGGGAGCTGTTTTTT. Encoded protein: CASSPGPNTGELFF.

The chain combines TRBV7-3 with TRBJ2-1, with 12 bases identical to TRBD2. The J segment lost 5 bases and the V segment lost 2 bases, leaving 4 bases of the junction unmatched. This CDR3 contains 16 residues. Germline V lookup: CDR1 SGHTA, CDR2 FQGTGA. The CDR3, as DNA: TGTGCCAGCAGCTTAGGACTAGCGGGAATCCACAATGAGCAGTTCTTC. It specifies CASSLGLAGIHNEQFF.

This sequence joins TRBV20-1 and TRBJ2-1, with 9 bases fitting TRBD1. The germline V gene has CDR1 DFQATT and CDR2 SNEGSKA (reference sequence). The CDR3 is 13 residues long. J was trimmed by 5 bases and V by 4 bases; bases with no gene match: 3. The CDR3 region is CSAKQGAHNEQFF. The DNA for the CDR3 is TGCAGTGCTAAACAGGGGGCCCACAATGAGCAGTTCTTC.

The V and J genes are TRBV12-3 or TRBV12-4 and TRBJ1-1; a weak D match, TRBD1 (5 bases). V was shortened by 5 bases and J by 4 bases, with 11 bases between the two germline ends. The CDR3 length is 13 residues. The CDR3 DNA is TGTGCCAGCAGTATCAGGGTGGGCACTGAAGCTTTCTTT. Translated: CASSIRVGTEAFF.

The chain couples TRBV24-1 to TRBJ1-1; D possibly corresponds to TRBD1 (5 bases). Germline V CDR1 and CDR2: KGHDR, SFDVKD. The V and J ends lost 3 bases and 4 bases respectively, with 11 bases between them. The CDR3 length is 14 residues. The CDR3 sequence is CATSDRQGGTEAFF. The CDR3 region has the DNA TGTGCCACCAGTGATCGCCAGGGAGGCACTGAAGCTTTCTTT.

The genes are TRBV19 and TRBJ1-1; the D gene is possibly TRBD1 (6 bases). Germline CDR1 reads LNHDA; CDR2 reads SQIVND (reference sequence). The CDR3 spans 13 residues. Trimming left V 6 bases short and J 1 base short, with 9 bases between. The CDR3 DNA reads TGTGCCAGTAGCACGACAGGGAACACTGAAGCTTTCTTT. Amino acid sequence: CASSTTGNTEAFF.

This clonotype was counted only a few times. The chain combines TRBV20-1 with TRBJ2-1; 10 bases fit TRBD1. Germline CDR1 and CDR2: DFQATT and SNEGSKA (reference sequence). Trimming removed 1 base from V and 3 bases from J; junction bases left unmatched: 3. The CDR3 extends over 15 amino acids. In nucleotides, the CDR3 is TGCAGTGCTAGAGTCCGGGACAGGGGCTACAATGAGCAGTTCTTC. Translated: CSARVRDRGYNEQFF.

V gene TRBV6-5 combines with J gene TRBJ1-1; no reliable D call. Deletions cut 2 bases from V and 5 bases from J, with 12 bases between. This CDR3 is 14 amino acids long. CDR1 is MNHEY, CDR2 SVGAGI, per germline. In DNA form, the CDR3 reads TGTGCCAGCAGTTACGATGACTGGAGGACTGAAGCTTTCTTT. This encodes CASSYDDWRTEAFF.

CDR3 DNA sequence: TGTGCCAGCAGCCAAGCGGGCACAGATACGCAGTATTTT. Protein: CASSQAGTDTQYF. This sequence joins TRBV5-4 and TRBJ2-3; a possible D gene is TRBD2 (5 bases). The CDR3 spans 13 residues. Trimming removed 4 bases at V and 1 base at J, with 7 bases between. CDR1 and CDR2 (germline): SGHNT, YYREEE (reference sequence).

The chain uses TRBV2 and TRBJ1-5; D ambiguous. The CDR3 totals 14 residues. Trimming took off 2 bases at V and 0 bases at J, with 5 bases between the two ends. CDR1 and CDR2 (germline): SNHLY, FYNNEI. The CDR3 here is CASSELISNQPQHF. CDR3 coding DNA: TGTGCCAGCAGTGAATTAATTAGCAATCAGCCCCAGCATTTT.

The J gene is TRBJ2-3, the V gene TRBV20-1; TRBD2 matches at 10 bases. With 1 base clipped from V and 4 bases from J, the junction kept 5 bases outside the gene matches. The CDR3 contains 15 residues. Per germline, CDR1 DFQATT and CDR2 SNEGSKA (reference sequence). This chain's CDR3 is CSARGAGGPSDTQYF. The CDR3, as DNA: TGCAGTGCTAGAGGAGCGGGAGGGCCCTCAGATACGCAGTATTTT.

In this sample, this clonotype turned up once. The V gene is TRBV7-9, the J gene TRBJ2-3, with no clear D. Germline V gene data show CDR1 as SEHNR and CDR2 as FQNEAQ (reference sequence). This CDR3 is built from 15 residues. V was pared by 1 base and J by 3 bases, with 11 bases between. The CDR3 DNA reads as TGTGCCAGCAGCTTAGGCGGCTATCCAACAGATACGCAGTATTTT. Translating it yields CASSLGGYPTDTQYF. Full variable domain (rest looked up from reference TRBV7-9 and TRBJ2-3): DTGVSQNPRHKITKRGQNVTFRCDPISEHNRLYWYRQTLGQGPEFLTYFQNEAQLEKSRLLSDRFSAERPKGSFSTLEIQRTEQGDSAMYLCASSLGGYPTDTQYFGPGTRLTVL.

The chain carries TRBV12-3 or TRBV12-4 and TRBJ1-5; a weak D match, TRBD1 (6 bases). With 5 bases removed from V and 6 bases from J, the gap between germline ends came to 14 bases. The CDR3 spans 14 residues. The CDR3 coding sequence is TGTGCCAGCAGTGAGGGGGGCTGGGGTCAGCCCCAGCATTTT. This codes for CASSEGGWGQPQHF.

This chain uses TRBV15 with TRBJ2-1; 8 bases are a match to TRBD1. Germline lookup yields CDR1 LNHNV and CDR2 YYDKDF (reference sequence). There are 14 residues in the CDR3. V was clipped by 4 bases and J by 9 bases; unmatched bases: 8. The chain's CDR3 is CATSKEQGEFEQFF. CDR3 nucleotide sequence: TGTGCCACCAGCAAAGAACAGGGGGAGTTTGAGCAGTTCTTC. Full variable domain (rest looked up from reference TRBV15 and TRBJ2-1): DAMVIQNPRYQVTQFGKPVTLSCSQTLNHNVMYWYQQKSSQAPKLLFHYYDKDFNNEADTPDNFQSRRPNTSFCFLDIRSPGLGDTAMYLCATSKEQGEFEQFFGPGTRLTVL.

The chain links TRBV5-1 to TRBJ2-5; tentatively, D is TRBD2 (6 bases). V lost 7 bases and J lost 4, with 17 bases in between. Germline CDR1 SGHRS, CDR2 YFSETQ. The CDR3 runs 14 residues. This CDR3 is CASSSRGSGETQYF. The CDR3 DNA is TGCGCCAGCTCTTCGCGGGGTTCGGGAGAGACCCAGTACTTC.

V is TRBV12-3 or TRBV12-4 and J is TRBJ1-1; D gene unclear. The CDR3 covers 14 residues. V lost 1 base, J lost 3 bases, and 9 bases lay in between. DNA of the CDR3: TGTGCCAGCAGTTTAGGCCCTGGGTACACTGAAGCTTTCTTT. As protein: CASSLGPGYTEAFF.

This clonotype was counted a few times. The chain uses TRBV10-3 and TRBJ1-1, with D possibly being TRBD1 (6 bases). The CDR3 has 13 residues. V was shortened by 4 bases and J by 1 base, with 7 bases between the two germline ends. The germline V gene has CDR1 ENHRY and CDR2 SYGVKD. CDR3 protein: CAISGGQNTEAFF. The CDR3 coding sequence is TGTGCCATCAGTGGGGGGCAGAACACTGAAGCTTTCTTT.

The chain has TRBV6-5 and TRBJ1-2; tentative D call: TRBD1 (5 bases). CDR1 is MNHEY and CDR2 is SVGAGI in the germline V gene. The CDR3 sequence is 13 residues long. The germline V and J ends were trimmed by 4 bases and 7 bases, with 13 bases remaining between them. CDR3 amino acids: CASSFGRGSGYTF. The CDR3 DNA sequence: TGTGCCAGCAGTTTCGGCCGGGGGTCTGGCTACACCTTC.

The V call is TRBV19, the J call TRBJ2-2; D is undetermined. From germline, CDR1 is LNHDA and CDR2 SQIVND (reference sequence). CDR3 length: 13 residues. Trimming cost V 6 bases and J 5 bases, with 10 bases left between them. The DNA of the CDR3 is TGTGCCAGTAGACCCGTAGTAACCGGGGAGCTGTTTTTT. Translation gives CASRPVVTGELFF.

The chain uses TRBV3-1 and TRBJ2-5; D call uncertain. Germline CDR1 is LGHDT and CDR2 is YNNKEL (reference sequence). V lost 0 bases and J lost 4, with 9 bases in between. The CDR3 has 14 amino acids. The CDR3 sequence is CASSQDWVSETQYF. CDR3 sequence (DNA): TGTGCCAGCAGCCAAGATTGGGTATCAGAGACCCAGTACTTC.

In DNA form, the CDR3 reads TGCAGTGCTAGGGACAGGGCTAATGAAAAACTGTTTTTT. The encoded protein is CSARDRANEKLFF. The rearrangement uses TRBV20-1 and TRBJ1-4; 8 nucleotides align to TRBD1. This CDR3 contains 13 residues. CDR1 and CDR2 from the germline V gene are DFQATT and SNEGSKA (reference sequence). V shed 3 bases and J 3 bases; nucleotides not matched to a gene: 0.

Comment on this clonotype: One junction end disagrees with the germline gene, perhaps due to a read error. The chain combines TRBV2 with TRBJ1-5; the match to TRBD1 covers 8 bases. The germline V gene encodes CDR1 SNHLY and CDR2 FYNNEI. The CDR3 is 16 residues long. The CDR3 protein is CASSGQGWGFDQLQHF. The CDR3 DNA reads as TGTGCCAGCAGTGGACAGGGGTGGGGGTTCGATCAGCTCCAGCATTTT.

The gene calls are TRBV18 and TRBJ1-6, with TRBD1 identical over 12 bases. V was pared by 2 bases and J by 7 bases, with 9 bases of the junction left unmatched. CDR1 KGHSH and CDR2 LQKENI come from the germline V gene. The CDR3 loop spans 18 amino acids. CDR3 in amino acids: CASSPVGTGGRRNSPLHF. The CDR3 DNA follows: TGTGCCAGCTCACCAGTCGGGACAGGGGGCCGAAGGAATTCACCCCTCCACTTT.

The chain joins TRBV18 to TRBJ2-5, with a possible D match to TRBD2 (5 bases). V was clipped by 3 bases and J by 3 bases, with 8 bases between them. The CDR3 runs to 13 residues. CDR1 and CDR2 (germline): KGHSH, LQKENI. The CDR3, as DNA: TGTGCCAGCTCACCTCCGGGGAAAGAGACCCAGTACTTC. Amino acids: CASSPPGKETQYF.

This chain connects TRBV18 to TRBJ2-5, with D perhaps TRBD1 (5 bases). The germline V gene has CDR1 KGHSH and CDR2 LQKENI. Between the trimmed V and J ends, which lost 2 bases and 2 bases, there was a span of 6 bases. CDR3 size: 13 residues. The CDR3, as DNA: TGTGCCAGCTCACCAAACAGGCAAGAGACCCAGTACTTC. This gives the protein CASSPNRQETQYF. Complete variable domain (other parts from reference TRBV18 and TRBJ2-5): NAGVMQNPRHLVRRRGQEARLRCSPMKGHSHVYWYRQLPEEGLKFMVYLQKENIIDESGMPKERFSAEFPKEGPSILRIQQVVRGDSAAYFCASSPNRQETQYFGPGTRLLVL.

The V gene is TRBV6-4, the J gene TRBJ1-2, with D hard to call. V lost 3 bases to trimming and J lost 4 bases, with 21 bases between them. CDR1 is MRHNA and CDR2 is SNTAGT in the germline V gene. The CDR3 spans 17 residues. In nucleotides, the CDR3 is TGTGCCAGCAGTGAATTGTCCCCCGGCCACCTTGGCTATGGCTACACCTTC. It yields the protein CASSELSPGHLGYGYTF.